This T cell receptor (beta chain) is drawn from a study of blood T cell repertoires in COVID-19. Generated by immunoSEQ multiplex PCR, the TCRdb table keeps only in-frame clones and is missing some. The sample contains 90,000 to 140,000 clones, roughly four fifths of which appear only once. In its sample, this clone was seen many times. The CDR3 sequence is 15 residues long. Trimming removed 1 base from V and 3 bases from J; junction bases left unmatched: 3. Germline-derived CDR1 and CDR2 are MNHEY and SMNVEV (reference sequence). The chain combines TRBV27 with TRBJ2-5, with 9 bases aligning to TRBD1. This sequence originates from a woman aged 80 or older with acute or convalescent COVID-19. What was sequenced was peripheral blood. CDR3 nucleotides: TGTGCCAGCAGTTTATTTTGGGACAGGGAAGAGACCCAGTACTTC. Encoded protein: CASSLFWDREETQYF.